This T cell receptor beta chain appears in the sequencing data of a study of T cells after somatic rescue of genetic block. The protocol was immunoSEQ multiplex PCR, while the TCRdb copy is restricted to in-frame clones and leaves out a portion. Of some 70,000 clones in the sample, just over 90% were seen once. The junction had 7 bases not matched to a gene; V was cut back by 0 bases and J by 5 bases. The CDR3 is 15 residues long. The V gene's germline CDR1 is SGDLS and CDR2 YYNGEE. The receptor was derived from a man aged 30-40 years. The sample taken for sequencing was peripheral blood mononuclear cells (PBMCs). The genes are TRBV9 and TRBJ1-2, with 7 bases identical to TRBD1. CDR3 region: CASSVEVRGVYGYTF. The CDR3, as DNA: TGTGCCAGCAGCGTAGAAGTCAGGGGGGTTTATGGCTACACCTTC.